The 30 T cell receptor beta chains below all came from one sample that was sequenced in a study of CD8 T cells in Susac syndrome. Reverse transcription of about 0.5 to 1 ug RNA used random hexamers. TCRdb redid the calling of the immunoSEQ multiplex PCR reads with MiXCR, one entry per CDR3 protein. Of fewer than 200,000 distinct CDR3 sequences in the sample, over 75% were seen once. Sequencing was carried out using CD4+ T cells from PBMCs. These TCRs come from a human donor with Susac syndrome.

This clonotype was detected once. The chain has TRBV29-1 and TRBJ2-7; tentative D call: TRBD1 (6 bases). In germline, CDR1 is SQVTM, CDR2 ANQGSEA. CDR3 length equals 16 residues. With 1 base removed from V and 4 bases from J, the gap between germline ends came to 20 bases. The CDR3 loop reads CSVEVTGKGTRYEQYF. CDR3 in DNA: TGCAGCGTTGAAGTTACGGGGAAGGGGACAAGATACGAGCAGTACTTC.

The chain employs TRBV5-1 and TRBJ1-2; D might be TRBD1 (6 bases). The CDR3 extends over 15 amino acids. The ends were cut back, 4 bases at V and 4 bases at J, with 17 bases in the middle. Germline CDR1 SGHRS, CDR2 YFSETQ. CDR3 sequence (DNA): TGCGCCAGCAGCCTACAGGGCGAGGCACGCTATGGCTACACCTTC. This gives the protein CASSLQGEARYGYTF. Filled out from reference TRBV5-1 and TRBJ1-2, the complete variable domain reads KAGVTQTPRYLIKTRGQQVTLSCSPISGHRSVSWYQQTPGQGLQFLFEYFSETQRNKGNFPGRFSGRQFSNSRSEMNVSTLELGDSALYLCASSLQGEARYGYTFGSGTRLTVV.

The chain links TRBV10-2 to TRBJ1-1; maybe TRBD1 (5 bases). Germline CDR1 and CDR2: WSHSY and SAAADI. The CDR3 is 11 amino acids. The V gene lost 3 bases and the J gene lost 9 bases, with 8 bases spanning the gap. CDR3 in DNA: TGCGCCAGCAGTGAACAGGAGAAAGCTTTCTTT. It codes for CASSEQEKAFF.

V gene TRBV5-1 combines with J gene TRBJ1-1, with 7 bases identical to TRBD1. This CDR3 contains 14 residues. CDR1 is SGHRS and CDR2 is YFSETQ in the germline V gene. V shed 2 bases and J 4 bases; nucleotides not matched to a gene: 5. The CDR3 spells CASSLGGEGTEAFF. CDR3 DNA sequence: TGCGCCAGCAGCTTAGGGGGCGAGGGCACTGAAGCTTTCTTT.

This clonotype appeared once. This rearrangement joins TRBV9 to TRBJ2-1; TRBD2 matches 9 bases. The CDR3 is made up of 16 amino acids. J gave up 4 bases and V 4 bases, and 9 bases lay outside the gene matches. Germline V gene lookup returns CDR1 SGDLS and CDR2 YYNGEE. This CDR3 reads CASSKTGGRDYNEQFF. The CDR3 DNA is TGTGCCAGCAGCAAGACGGGCGGGAGGGATTACAATGAGCAGTTCTTC.

Only one count was recorded for this clonotype. This chain links TRBV5-1 with TRBJ2-1; TRBD1 matches at 7 bases. This CDR3 has 15 residues. The J segment lost 3 bases and the V segment lost 4 bases, leaving 7 bases of the junction unmatched. Germline V gene lookup returns CDR1 SGHRS and CDR2 YFSETQ. CDR3 region: CASSTSGTDYNEQFF. CDR3 coding DNA: TGCGCCAGCAGCACCTCCGGGACAGACTACAATGAGCAGTTCTTC. Variable domain in full (rest from reference TRBV5-1 and TRBJ2-1): KAGVTQTPRYLIKTRGQQVTLSCSPISGHRSVSWYQQTPGQGLQFLFEYFSETQRNKGNFPGRFSGRQFSNSRSEMNVSTLELGDSALYLCASSTSGTDYNEQFFGPGTRLTVL.

The V gene is TRBV20-1, the J gene TRBJ1-1; a possible D gene is TRBD1 (5 bases). V was clipped by 8 bases and J by 0 bases, with 19 bases between them. There are 15 residues in the CDR3. Germline CDR1 DFQATT, CDR2 SNEGSKA (reference sequence). The CDR3 coding sequence is TGCAGTTCCGCGGGACTTGGGAAGATGAACACTGAAGCTTTCTTT. Its translation: CSSAGLGKMNTEAFF.

The V and J genes are TRBV7-9 and TRBJ2-3; 7 bases map to TRBD2. The CDR3 loop spans 15 amino acids. CDR1 and CDR2 (germline): SEHNR, FQNEAQ (reference sequence). After removal of 4 bases from V and 2 bases from J, the junction contained 6 bases not matched to a gene. CDR3 sequence: CASSSLAVNTDTQYF. Here the CDR3 DNA reads TGTGCCAGCAGCTCCCTAGCGGTTAACACAGATACGCAGTATTTT.

The chain joins TRBV5-1 to TRBJ2-7; 14 bases are shared with TRBD2. V gave up 4 bases and J gave up 4 bases; unmatched junction bases: 13. The CDR3 has 18 amino acids. CDR1 is SGHRS, CDR2 YFSETQ, per germline. The CDR3 DNA sequence: TGCGCCAGCAGCGCCGGGACTAGCGGGAGAATCGGTCTATACGAGCAGTACTTC. It yields the protein CASSAGTSGRIGLYEQYF.

J is TRBJ2-5 and V is TRBV27; TRBD1 is a possible D gene (6 bases). The CDR3 contains 14 residues. CDR1 MNHEY and CDR2 SMNVEV come from the germline V gene (reference sequence). The V end lost 5 bases, the J end lost 5 bases, and 15 bases lay between the germline ends. CDR3 region: CASSQSGVRETQYF. CDR3 bases: TGTGCCAGCAGTCAATCAGGGGTTCGTGAGACCCAGTACTTC.

The gene calls are TRBV9 and TRBJ2-6, with D perhaps assigned TRBD1 or TRBD2 (5 bases each). Germline values: CDR1 SGDLS, CDR2 YYNGEE. CDR3 length equals 17 residues. V lost 5 bases and J 2 bases, leaving 17 bases between the germline ends. The DNA of the CDR3 is TGTGCCAGCAGAGGAAGCGGCCCACAGGCTGGGGCCAACGTCCTGACTTTC. Protein product: CASRGSGPQAGANVLTF.

CDR3 coding DNA: TGCGCCAGCAGCTCCCCCGGACGGACCTACGAGCAGTACTTC. It specifies CASSSPGRTYEQYF. The genes are TRBV5-1 and TRBJ2-7, with unresolved D. Between the trimmed V and J ends, which lost 3 bases and 2 bases, there was a span of 12 bases. Per germline, CDR1 SGHRS and CDR2 YFSETQ. There are 14 residues in the CDR3.

The chain is built from TRBV6-2 or TRBV6-3 and TRBJ2-2, with D possibly TRBD2 on 6 matching bases. V shed 7 bases and J shed 5 bases, with 14 bases lying between them. Germline-derived CDR1 and CDR2 are MNHEY and SVGEGT. This CDR3 contains 14 residues. CDR3 amino acids: CASKISGGTGELFF. CDR3 coding DNA: TGTGCCAGCAAAATTTCAGGAGGGACCGGGGAGCTGTTTTTT.

This clonotype appeared once. The chain joins TRBV10-3 to TRBJ2-5, with TRBD2 matching 8 bases. This CDR3 is 12 amino acids long. The germline V gene encodes CDR1 ENHRY and CDR2 SYGVKD. Losses at the gene ends were 9 bases for V and 1 base for J; bases not matched to a gene: 1. The CDR3 loop reads CAIAGAQETQYF. DNA of the CDR3: TGTGCCATAGCGGGGGCCCAAGAGACCCAGTACTTC.

Written as DNA, the CDR3 is TGCAGTGCTAGCAGCCCAGCGGGAGGGACAGATACGCAGTATTTT. It translates to CSASSPAGGTDTQYF. The gene calls are TRBV20-1 and TRBJ2-3; 10 positions match TRBD2. This CDR3 is built from 15 residues. V dropped 3 bases and J dropped 3; count of bases not matched to a gene: 6. The germline CDR1 and CDR2 sequences are DFQATT and SNEGSKA (reference sequence).

The chain carries TRBV20-1 and TRBJ2-4; unclear D gene. Trimming shortened V by 6 bases and J by 1 base, and 19 bases separated the two germline ends. The CDR3 totals 16 residues. Germline lookup yields CDR1 DFQATT and CDR2 SNEGSKA (reference sequence). CDR3 sequence reads: CSATTFGQGAKNIQYF. Here the CDR3 DNA reads TGCAGTGCCACGACTTTTGGCCAAGGGGCCAAAAACATTCAGTACTTC.

CDR3 protein: CASSLFYSTPGTGIFSKNIQYF. The DNA for the CDR3 is TGTGCCAGCAGTTTATTTTATTCGACCCCCGGGACAGGGATTTTCTCCAAAAACATTCAGTACTTC. V and J are TRBV27 and TRBJ2-4, with 9 bases that match TRBD1. Trimming at V came to 1 base and at J to 2 bases, leaving 21 bases not matched to a gene. The CDR3 spans 22 residues. The germline V gene has CDR1 MNHEY and CDR2 SMNVEV (reference sequence).

The rearrangement uses TRBV7-9 and TRBJ2-1; D uncertain. The CDR3 is made up of 17 amino acids. Germline CDR1 and CDR2: SEHNR and FQNEAQ (reference sequence). Trimming cost V 2 bases and J 7 bases, with 21 bases left between them. CDR3 DNA: TGTGCCAGCAGCTTAATTGCGGATTCGGAAACTCCGAATGAGCAGTTCTTC. It translates to CASSLIADSETPNEQFF.

The chain carries TRBV27 and TRBJ2-3, with 9 nucleotides matching TRBD2. This CDR3 is built from 14 residues. Looked up from germline, CDR1 is MNHEY and CDR2 is SMNVEV (reference sequence). V gave up 5 bases and J gave up 7 bases; unmatched junction bases: 7. CDR3 loop: CASSVSGGRNTQYF. CDR3 nucleotide sequence: TGTGCCAGCAGTGTTAGCGGGGGAAGGAATACGCAGTATTTT.

The chain joins TRBV2 to TRBJ2-1; the match to TRBD2 covers 12 bases. This CDR3 is 19 amino acids long. J was trimmed by 8 bases and V by 6 bases; bases with no gene match: 20. The germline gives CDR1 SNHLY, CDR2 FYNNEI. Here the CDR3 DNA reads TGTGCCAGCAGCGCCGGGACTAGCGGGTTCTTCCCCACACTACATGAGCAGTTCTTC. Its translation is CASSAGTSGFFPTLHEQFF. The complete variable domain, with remaining parts taken from reference TRBV2 and TRBJ2-1, reads EPEVTQTPSHQVTQMGQEVILRCVPISNHLYFYWYRQILGQKVEFLVSFYNNEISEKSEIFDDQFSVERPDGSNFTLKIRSTKLEDSAMYFCASSAGTSGFFPTLHEQFFGPGTRLTVL.

V and J are TRBV5-6 and TRBJ2-2, with D maybe TRBD2 (6 bases). Trimming took off 1 base at V and 4 bases at J, with 20 bases between the two ends. The CDR3 length is 18 residues. Per germline, CDR1 SGHDT and CDR2 YYEEEE. CDR3 DNA sequence: TGTGCCAGCAGCTTGTTACATTTCCGGACTAAGGGCACCGGGGAGCTGTTTTTT. It translates to CASSLLHFRTKGTGELFF.

The rearrangement links TRBV19 to TRBJ2-5; 8 bases are a match to TRBD2. The CDR3 contains 16 residues. The trim removed 1 base at V and 4 bases at J, leaving 8 bases unmatched. Germline V lookup: CDR1 LNHDA, CDR2 SQIVND (reference sequence). This chain's CDR3 is CASSIGATSGGETQYF. DNA for the CDR3: TGTGCCAGTAGTATAGGAGCAACTAGCGGAGGAGAGACCCAGTACTTC.

The CDR3 nucleotides read TGCGCCAGCAGCCCTAGCGGGGTGAAAGAGACCCAGTACTTC. Amino acid sequence: CASSPSGVKETQYF. The rearrangement links TRBV5-1 to TRBJ2-5, with 9 bases identical to TRBD2. With 4 bases clipped from V and 3 bases from J, the junction kept 4 bases outside the gene matches. Looked up from germline, CDR1 is SGHRS and CDR2 is YFSETQ. CDR3 length equals 14 residues.

The rearrangement links TRBV20-1 to TRBJ2-7, with 12 bases identical to TRBD2. CDR3 length: 15 residues. The germline gives CDR1 DFQATT, CDR2 SNEGSKA (reference sequence). Unmatched junction bases numbered 3, after V lost 3 bases and J lost 0 bases. The CDR3 DNA reads as TGCAGTGCTAGGCTAGCGGGAGGGAGCTCCTACGAGCAGTACTTC. Amino acid sequence: CSARLAGGSSYEQYF.

The rearrangement joins TRBV20-1 to TRBJ1-6; the D gene is possibly TRBD1 (6 bases). Deletions cut 6 bases from V and 8 bases from J, with 20 bases between. The CDR3 has 15 amino acids. Germline V gene sequence: CDR1 DFQATT, CDR2 SNEGSKA (reference sequence). The CDR3 loop reads CSATTSGGLDSPLHF. The CDR3 DNA sequence: TGCAGTGCGACAACAAGCGGGGGCTTGGATTCACCCCTCCACTTT.

The chain is built from TRBV20-1 and TRBJ2-5; possibly TRBD1 or TRBD2 for D (5 bases each). Trimming took off 0 bases at V and 5 bases at J, with 16 bases between the two ends. This CDR3 has 15 amino acids. Looked up from germline, CDR1 is DFQATT and CDR2 is SNEGSKA (reference sequence). The CDR3 nucleotides are TGCAGTGCTAGAGATTTCAGCCAGGGCGGGGAGACCCAGTACTTC. The encoded protein is CSARDFSQGGETQYF.

The chain employs TRBV5-6 and TRBJ1-6, with a tentative D call TRBD1 (6 bases). Looked up from germline, CDR1 is SGHDT and CDR2 is YYEEEE. CDR3 length equals 16 residues. V dropped 1 base and J dropped 4 bases, with 12 bases sitting between them. The CDR3 nucleotides are TGTGCCAGCAGCTTGCTCGGGACAAGTTATAATTCACCCCTCCACTTT. It encodes CASSLLGTSYNSPLHF.

The rearrangement links TRBV5-1 to TRBJ1-1; the D gene is possibly TRBD1 (5 bases). This CDR3 contains 14 residues. V gave up 0 bases and J gave up 4 bases, with 10 bases separating them. Germline CDR1 is SGHRS and CDR2 is YFSETQ. CDR3 coding DNA: TGCGCCAGCAGCTTGGATGGGGGTCGCACTGAAGCTTTCTTT. Protein sequence: CASSLDGGRTEAFF.

This chain joins TRBV12-3 or TRBV12-4 and TRBJ2-1; TRBD1 matches at 9 bases. V lost 5 bases and J lost 8; bases outside the gene matches: 7. The CDR3 has 14 residues. The DNA for the CDR3 is TGTGCCAGCAGTCCGGGACAGGGATGGGATGAGCAGTTCTTC. Amino acids: CASSPGQGWDEQFF.

The rearrangement uses TRBV9 and TRBJ2-7; the D gene is possibly TRBD1 (5 bases). The CDR3 has 15 residues. Germline CDR1 is SGDLS and CDR2 is YYNGEE. Trimming pared 0 bases from V and 2 bases from J, leaving 12 bases between. The CDR3 coding sequence is TGTGCCAGCAGCGTAGGAGCCAGGGCCACCTACGAGCAGTACTTC. Its protein product is CASSVGARATYEQYF.